This TCR beta chain was retrieved from a study of regulatory T cells in long-lasting Graves disease. This CDR3 spans 13 amino acids. The V segment lost 7 bases and the J segment 10 bases; nucleotides outside the gene matches: 8. CDR1 DFQATT and CDR2 SNEGSKA come from the germline V gene (reference sequence). For TCR beta, libraries came from iRepertoire HTBI primers and Arm-PCR of CDR3 regions. MiXCR, applied by TCRdb to the multiplex PCR reads, yields one record per CDR3 protein. This sample carries about 540,000 distinct CDR3 sequences, approximately 13% of them seen once, and the ten largest clones take roughly a tenth. Documented time point: newly diagnosed GD, antithyroid drugs for less than 3 months. PBMCs were the source of the RNA used for TCR sequencing. This clonotype has a count of ten or more. Antigen specificity is unknown. Whole-study results and caveats: Patients with persistent disease showed a bias toward TRBV28, TRBJ1-2 and TRBJ2-5.

These sequences were also reported in another study, on T cells in Graves' hyperthyroidism and ophthalmopathy.

The source material was peripheral blood mononuclear cells (PBMCs), sampled at new diagnosis, from a patient treated with antithyroid drugs. The gene calls are TRBV20-1 and TRBJ1-6, with 9 bases that match TRBD1. This TCR was recovered from a man aged 25-45 years with Graves disease. The CDR3 bases are TGCAGTGTGGGGCGGGACAGGGCCTCACCCCTCCACTTT. Translated, it gives CSVGRDRASPLHF.